This T cell receptor beta chain derives from a study of T cells after yellow fever vaccination. Points from the study as a whole: Abundant bulk-population clonotypes could contaminate the FACS-sorted repertoires.

A process of 5'RACE template switching, which added a universal primer site and UMIs, was used to make TCR cDNA. TCRdb analysed the 5' RACE reads with MiXCR anew, one entry per CDR3 protein. Among 250,000 or so distinct CDR3 sequences listed, roughly 6.2% were seen once. Comment on this clonotype: Its antigen is as yet unknown.

The CDR3 spans 13 residues. V lost 3 bases and J lost 3, with 9 bases in between. The source is a man aged 25 to 40 who received the YFV17D yellow fever vaccine. The sequenced sample was CD4+ T cells sorted from PBMCs, obtained on the day of the yellow fever booster vaccination. The genes are TRBV12-3 or TRBV12-4 and TRBJ2-7; the D is unclear. The chain's CDR3 is CASSFAVFYEQYF. CDR3 nucleotides: TGTGCCAGCAGTTTTGCAGTGTTCTACGAGCAGTACTTC.